This paragraph reports one TCR beta chain. Other DNA sequences in this sample translate to the same CDR3. The cohort comprised adults aged roughly 18 to 95 years residing in 24 US areas. CDR1 is LNHDA and CDR2 is SQIVND in the germline V gene (reference sequence). This CDR3 region has 14 residues. Trimming left V 1 base short and J 2 bases short, with 8 bases between. This sample was included in a study of blood T cell repertoires in COVID-19. Sequencing was performed with immunoSEQ multiplex PCR; in TCRdb, only in-frame clones are kept and a portion is missing. The sample shows around 280,000 clones, around 85% of them seen only once.

The TCR comes from a woman aged 40 to 49 who had recovered from COVID-19. This chain joins TRBV19 and TRBJ1-1; D unresolved. The sequenced sample was PBMCs or T cells enriched from blood (not recorded which). The CDR3 loop reads CASSIGRGNTEAFF. For the CDR3, the DNA is TGTGCCAGTAGTATAGGTCGGGGAAACACTGAAGCTTTCTTT.